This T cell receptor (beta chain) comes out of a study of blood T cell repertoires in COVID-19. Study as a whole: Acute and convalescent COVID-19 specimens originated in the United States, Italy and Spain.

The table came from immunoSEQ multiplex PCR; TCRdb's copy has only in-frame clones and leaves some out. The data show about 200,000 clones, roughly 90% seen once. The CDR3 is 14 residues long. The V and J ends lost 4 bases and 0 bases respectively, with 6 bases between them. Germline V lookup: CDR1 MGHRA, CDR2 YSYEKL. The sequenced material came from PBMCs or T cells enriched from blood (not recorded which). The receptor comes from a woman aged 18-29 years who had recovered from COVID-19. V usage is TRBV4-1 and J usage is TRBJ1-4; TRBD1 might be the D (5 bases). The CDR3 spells CASSLTATNEKLFF. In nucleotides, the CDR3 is TGCGCCAGCAGCCTGACAGCAACTAATGAAAAACTGTTTTTT.